The sequence of this T cell receptor (beta chain) was determined in a study of T cell clonotyping in hematopoietic cell transplantation. Study outcomes and limitations: Broader posttransplant TCR repertoire diversity was predicted by graft donor and pretransplant recipient Inverse Simpson Index values. Without cell sorting, CD4 versus CD8 contributions remain unresolved. Pathologically expanded recipient clonotypes increased progressively from day 30 to day 180 as diversity fell. Few recipient clonotypes overlapped donors; over 95% were de novo at given depth.

This CDR3 has 13 amino acids. V was clipped by 7 bases and J by 1 base, with 10 bases between them. Germline V gene lookup returns CDR1 PRHDT and CDR2 FYEKMQ (reference sequence). Noted time point: recipient sample about 28 days before transplant, after cytoreduction. In this sample, this clone turned up once. Its antigen is still unknown. Some clones are missing from TCRdb's copy, which holds only in-frame ones; the method was immunoSEQ multiplex PCR. Of around 24,000 clones listed, around 84% are singletons. The receptor's source is an older woman with acute myeloid leukemia. Some clones in this sample may be carry-over from other donors' samples. This chain uses TRBV13 with TRBJ1-1, with a possible D match to TRBD1 (6 bases). Sequencing used peripheral blood mononuclear cells, obtained before stem cell transplant. The CDR3, as DNA: TGTGCCAGCACCGGGACAACGAACACTGAAGCTTTCTTT. Protein sequence: CASTGTTNTEAFF.